A selection of T cell receptor beta chains follows, all from one sample in a study of T cells after yellow fever vaccination. TCRdb independently ran MiXCR on the 5' RACE reads; one entry per CDR3 protein. The data contain approximately 350,000 distinct CDR3 sequences, approximately 10% of them singletons. This specimen consisted of PBMCs, obtained on the day of the first yellow fever vaccination. These receptors all stem from a man aged 18 to 30 who received the YFV17D yellow fever vaccine. CDR3s include the opening cysteine and the closing phenylalanine or tryptophan. The D gene is left open where the match is weak. Size tells how often a clone was seen (once, few, many) or the class of an expanded clone, and some rows leave it out.

. TRBJ2-2 TRBV25-1 TRBD1 CASSRGGSTGELFF TGTGCCAGCAGTCGAGGGGGCAGCACCGGGGAGCTGTTTTTT
. TRBJ1-2 TRBV6-1 TRBD1 CASQQGKGSGYTF TGTGCCAGCCAACAGGGGAAAGGATCTGGCTACACCTTC
. TRBJ2-1 TRBV20-1 . CSAVTGVSYNEQFF TGCAGTGCTGTAACAGGAGTGTCCTACAATGAGCAGTTCTTC
few TRBJ2-5 TRBV20-1 TRBD2 CSAMGLADASQETQYF TGCAGTGCGATGGGACTAGCGGACGCATCCCAAGAGACCCAGTACTTC
few TRBJ2-3 TRBV5-4 . CASRVDLGARMTQYF TGTGCCAGCAGGGTGGATTTGGGGGCAAGGATGACGCAGTATTTT
. TRBJ1-5 TRBV18 . CASSDSTGANQPQHF TGTGCCAGCTCCGACTCAACAGGCGCAAATCAGCCCCAGCATTTT
few TRBJ1-3 TRBV11-2 . CASSFPGHFSGNTIYF TGTGCCAGCAGCTTCCCGGGACATTTCTCTGGAAACACCATATATTTT
many TRBJ2-3 TRBV5-1 . CASSLNFGRGGDTQYF TGCGCCAGCAGCTTGAATTTCGGGCGGGGAGGAGATACGCAGTATTTT
. TRBJ2-3 TRBV20-1 . CSARLSGSTDTQYF TGCAGTGCTAGACTGAGCGGGAGCACAGATACGCAGTATTTT
. TRBJ2-1 TRBV19 . CASSFRTEYNEQFF TGTGCCAGTAGTTTCAGGACAGAATACAATGAGCAGTTCTTC
. TRBJ1-1 TRBV18 . CATLKGVNTEAFF TGTGCCACCCTAAAGGGGGTGAACACTGAAGCTTTCTTT
many TRBJ1-5 TRBV28 . CASSLIRDQPQHF TGTGCCAGCAGTTTGATTAGGGATCAGCCCCAGCATTTT
. TRBJ1-1 TRBV4-3 TRBD1 CASSQGQGGWDTEAFF TGCGCCAGCAGCCAAGGACAGGGTGGCTGGGACACTGAAGCTTTCTTT
few TRBJ1-1 TRBV5-1 . CASSADGRVAEAFF TGCGCCAGCAGCGCCGACGGACGAGTCGCTGAAGCTTTCTTT
. TRBJ1-5 TRBV7-9 . CASSLVSTGISNQPQHF TGTGCCAGCAGCTTAGTGTCGACGGGTATCAGCAATCAGCCCCAGCATTTT
many TRBJ2-7 TRBV30 TRBD2 CACHGTRAYEQYF TGTGCCTGCCATGGGACTAGGGCCTACGAGCAGTACTTC
. TRBJ2-2 TRBV4-3 TRBD2 CASSQDSGGLSAGELFF TGCGCCAGCAGCCAAGATTCGGGGGGATTAAGCGCCGGGGAGCTGTTTTTT
. TRBJ1-5 TRBV20-1 TRBD1 CSAGQTGGGNQPQHF TGCAGTGCTGGGCAGACAGGGGGCGGCAATCAGCCCCAGCATTTT
. TRBJ1-1 TRBV4-1 . CASSQDLWATNTEAFF TGCGCCAGCAGCCAAGATCTGTGGGCCACGAACACTGAAGCTTTCTTT
few TRBJ2-5 TRBV6-5 TRBD1 CASSYSHGTVQETQYF TGTGCCAGCAGTTATAGCCATGGGACAGTCCAAGAGACCCAGTACTTC
. TRBJ2-1 TRBV28 . CASSLGNYNEQFF TGTGCCAGCAGTTTAGGGAACTACAATGAGCAGTTCTTC
many TRBJ1-5 TRBV27 . CASSPPCEGMGQPQHF TGTGCCAGCAGTCCCCCATGTGAGGGGATGGGTCAGCCCCAGCATTTT
few TRBJ2-1 TRBV7-2 . CASSSRTDGEQFF TGTGCCAGCAGCTCTCGCACGGACGGTGAGCAGTTCTTC
many TRBJ1-3 TRBV7-9 . CASSSRGSGNTIYF TGTGCCAGCAGCTCTAGGGGCTCTGGAAACACCATATATTTT
few TRBJ2-1 TRBV24-1 TRBD2 CATSVSASGGLKGEQFF TGTGCCACCAGTGTCTCGGCTAGCGGGGGGTTAAAGGGCGAGCAGTTCTTC
. TRBJ2-5 TRBV6-2/TRBV6-3 TRBD1 CASSRQGPAETQYF TGTGCCAGCAGTCGACAGGGCCCTGCGGAGACCCAGTACTTC
few TRBJ2-3 TRBV24-1 TRBD1 CATSESGQGGHTDTQYF TGTGCCACCAGTGAATCTGGACAGGGTGGGCACACAGATACGCAGTATTTT
. TRBJ2-5 TRBV18 TRBD2 CASSGLAGAQLGETQYF TGTGCCAGCTCAGGACTAGCGGGGGCCCAGCTTGGAGAGACCCAGTACTTC
few TRBJ2-3 TRBV4-2 . CASSQDRDGVGTQYF TGTGCCAGCAGCCAAGACCGGGACGGTGTAGGTACGCAGTATTTT
few TRBJ2-5 TRBV2 . CATSGPERKQTQYF TGTGCCACCTCGGGACCCGAAAGGAAACAGACCCAGTACTTC
. TRBJ1-5 TRBV7-8 . CASSWNGEAAQHF TGTGCCAGCAGCTGGAACGGTGAAGCGGCCCAGCATTTT
few TRBJ1-5 TRBV12-3/TRBV12-4 TRBD1 CASSERTGIDQPQHF TGTGCCAGCAGCGAGAGGACAGGGATCGATCAGCCCCAGCATTTT
once TRBJ2-5 TRBV12-3/TRBV12-4 . CASSLVTRQETQYF TGTGCCAGCAGTTTGGTAACAAGACAAGAGACCCAGTACTTC
few TRBJ1-2 TRBV20-1 TRBD1 CSAQTGVQGYTF TGCAGTGCTCAAACAGGGGTTCAGGGCTACACCTTC
few TRBJ1-1 TRBV20-1 . CSARDETTGPLKNTEAFF TGCAGTGCTAGAGATGAAACGACCGGGCCGCTAAAGAACACTGAAGCTTTCTTT
few TRBJ1-6 TRBV4-1 . CASSQATTWNYGSPLHF TGCGCCAGCAGCCAAGCAACGACGTGGAACTATGGTTCACCCCTCCACTTT
many TRBJ1-6 TRBV12-3/TRBV12-4 . CASSRGPYNSPLHF TGTGCCAGCAGCCGCGGACCCTATAATTCACCCCTCCACTTT
few TRBJ1-5 TRBV5-6 . CASVHSNQPQHF TGTGCCAGCGTTCATAGCAATCAGCCCCAGCATTTT
few TRBJ1-5 TRBV12-3/TRBV12-4 . CASSLSVSGNQPQHF TGTGCCAGCAGTTTAAGTGTGTCGGGCAATCAGCCCCAGCATTTT
many TRBJ2-1 TRBV5-1 . CASSLDLGVDNEQFF TGCGCCAGCAGCTTGGATCTCGGGGTCGACAATGAGCAGTTCTTC
many TRBJ1-1 TRBV4-1 . CASSQEAPGGRNTEAFF TGCGCCAGCAGCCAAGAGGCGCCCGGGGGGCGGAACACTGAAGCTTTCTTT
. TRBJ2-2 TRBV2 . CASIEGGITGELFF TGTGCCAGCATTGAGGGGGGTATAACCGGGGAGCTGTTTTTT
. TRBJ2-3 TRBV24-1 . CATSAPLTDTQYF TGTGCCACCAGTGCCCCCCTCACAGATACGCAGTATTTT
few TRBJ2-4 TRBV28 . CATALSGTNIQYF TGTGCCACAGCCCTCTCGGGGACCAACATTCAGTACTTC
few TRBJ2-1 TRBV6-1 TRBD2 CASSQIAGVSYNEQFF TGTGCCAGCAGTCAAATAGCGGGGGTCTCCTACAATGAGCAGTTCTTC
few TRBJ1-1 TRBV6-2/TRBV6-3 . CASSYSPGQAFF TGTGCCAGCAGTTACTCCCCAGGACAAGCTTTCTTT
. TRBJ1-1 TRBV5-1 . CASSPSGLLNTEAFF TGCGCCAGCAGCCCGTCCGGGCTACTGAACACTGAAGCTTTCTTT
few TRBJ2-2 TRBV6-1 TRBD2 CASSRTSGTYTGELFF TGTGCCAGCAGTAGGACTAGCGGGACTTACACCGGGGAGCTGTTTTTT
. TRBJ2-7 TRBV3-1 TRBD1 CASSQGTGFYEQYF TGTGCCAGCAGCCAAGGGACAGGATTCTACGAGCAGTACTTC
. TRBJ2-5 TRBV5-1 . CASSTNNLQETQYF TGCGCCAGCAGCACCAACAACCTCCAAGAGACCCAGTACTTC